Listed below are T cell receptor beta chains from one sample, sequenced in a study of early T cells in non-severe SARS-CoV-2 infection. TCRdb independently ran MiXCR on the 5' RACE reads; one entry per CDR3 protein. The table shows fewer than 85,000 distinct CDR3 sequences, with approximately 16% occurring only once. Sequencing was performed on whole blood. The source is an adult who was a healthcare worker with PCR-confirmed SARS-CoV-2 infection or an uninfected control (not recorded which). Each CDR3 is given without its conserved first and last residue. The order of the fields is J gene, V gene, CDR3 protein.

j_gene: TRBJ2-7
v_gene: TRBV21-1
CDR3aa: ASSMGTGGSEQY

j_gene: TRBJ1-6
v_gene: TRBV6-5
CDR3aa: ASSIWTASNSPLH

j_gene: TRBJ2-1
v_gene: TRBV7-2
CDR3aa: ASSLGLAGGPARSYNEQF

j_gene: TRBJ2-1
v_gene: TRBV7-9
CDR3aa: ASSFTSGSYNEQF

j_gene: TRBJ1-2
v_gene: TRBV29-1
CDR3aa: SVGGSYGYT

j_gene: TRBJ1-4
v_gene: TRBV15
CDR3aa: ATSRVPINEKLF

j_gene: TRBJ2-7
v_gene: TRBV6-5
CDR3aa: ASSSSGWGYEQY

j_gene: TRBJ2-7
v_gene: TRBV12-3/TRBV12-4
CDR3aa: ASSPWDSPYEQY

j_gene: TRBJ1-1
v_gene: TRBV12-3/TRBV12-4
CDR3aa: ASTSWGLNTEAF

j_gene: TRBJ1-5
v_gene: TRBV7-8
CDR3aa: ASSNREGVNQPQH

j_gene: TRBJ2-1
v_gene: TRBV4-1
CDR3aa: ASSSQSSYNEQF

j_gene: TRBJ2-6
v_gene: TRBV5-1
CDR3aa: ASSLVSGAGANVLT

j_gene: TRBJ2-3
v_gene: TRBV14
CDR3aa: ASSQEKRLTPDTQY

j_gene: TRBJ2-1
v_gene: TRBV7-9
CDR3aa: ASSPIQGNIYNEQF

j_gene: TRBJ2-1
v_gene: TRBV11-2
CDR3aa: ASSLYREGFYEQF

j_gene: TRBJ2-7
v_gene: TRBV28
CDR3aa: ASSFRTGLNEQY

j_gene: TRBJ2-4
v_gene: TRBV15
CDR3aa: ATSRDVEIQY

j_gene: TRBJ2-7
v_gene: TRBV29-1
CDR3aa: SVEDGTGTGEQY

j_gene: TRBJ2-7
v_gene: TRBV13
CDR3aa: ASSPGLGLVPRKSVVEQY

j_gene: TRBJ1-6
v_gene: TRBV6-1
CDR3aa: ASSEGFGQFGGNSPLH

j_gene: TRBJ2-7
v_gene: TRBV3-1
CDR3aa: ASSQDRFSEQY

j_gene: TRBJ2-1
v_gene: TRBV6-5
CDR3aa: ASSYQLGTYNEQF

j_gene: TRBJ1-2
v_gene: TRBV19
CDR3aa: ASSPPVQGAYGYT

j_gene: TRBJ2-4
v_gene: TRBV20-1
CDR3aa: SARQYRVKNIQY

j_gene: TRBJ2-1
v_gene: TRBV28
CDR3aa: ASSWGSTSAVYNEQF

j_gene: TRBJ2-7
v_gene: TRBV5-1
CDR3aa: ASRTSGGPDEQY

j_gene: TRBJ2-3
v_gene: TRBV7-6
CDR3aa: ASSLGSKPSTDTQY

j_gene: TRBJ2-1
v_gene: TRBV27
CDR3aa: ASRDRGGNEQF

j_gene: TRBJ2-7
v_gene: TRBV5-1
CDR3aa: ASSPDPGVYEQY

j_gene: TRBJ2-1
v_gene: TRBV7-3
CDR3aa: ASSRVRTDNEQF

j_gene: TRBJ1-4
v_gene: TRBV10-3
CDR3aa: AISEAGANEKLF

j_gene: TRBJ1-5
v_gene: TRBV2
CDR3aa: ASSERMGGLNQPQH

j_gene: TRBJ1-6
v_gene: TRBV11-3
CDR3aa: ASSIWTEGNSPLH

j_gene: TRBJ1-1
v_gene: TRBV3-1
CDR3aa: ASSLKGGTEAF

j_gene: TRBJ2-7
v_gene: TRBV10-3
CDR3aa: AISESEEGRREQY

j_gene: TRBJ2-5
v_gene: TRBV6-1
CDR3aa: ASQDGYGETQY

j_gene: TRBJ1-1
v_gene: TRBV6-5
CDR3aa: ATTRQGEAF

j_gene: TRBJ2-5
v_gene: TRBV2
CDR3aa: AGRRLETQY

j_gene: TRBJ1-1
v_gene: TRBV25-1
CDR3aa: ASSSSGWGNTEAF

j_gene: TRBJ2-2
v_gene: TRBV11-2
CDR3aa: ASSFSPQGAYTGELF

j_gene: TRBJ2-3
v_gene: TRBV11-2
CDR3aa: ASNRGHSSGAYTDTQY

j_gene: TRBJ1-2
v_gene: TRBV18
CDR3aa: ASSPFQGADYGYT

j_gene: TRBJ2-7
v_gene: TRBV24-1
CDR3aa: ATSAPPGQGTRREQY

j_gene: TRBJ2-2
v_gene: TRBV4-2
CDR3aa: ASSQERRSTGELF

j_gene: TRBJ2-7
v_gene: TRBV12-3/TRBV12-4
CDR3aa: ASSLGRVEQY

j_gene: TRBJ2-2
v_gene: TRBV21-1
CDR3aa: ASSKEKERGNTGELF

j_gene: TRBJ2-7
v_gene: TRBV5-1
CDR3aa: ASKDGPEQY

j_gene: TRBJ2-7
v_gene: TRBV3-1
CDR3aa: ASSQGRGASSY